The T cell receptor (beta chain) under discussion was sequenced for a study of cytomegalovirus exposure and HLA in healthy donors. Points from the study as a whole: In an earlier analysis, most TCR beta V segments were productive about 90% or about 30% of the time.

This clone is a singleton in its sample. The antigen is unknown. The primer mix had 60 Vbeta and 13 Jbeta primers. The data were produced by immunoSEQ multiplex PCR, yet TCRdb's version contains in-frame clones alone and is incomplete. The data contain 130,000 to 150,000 clones, about 80% of them singletons. Sequenced sample: PBMCs. The clonotype originates from a man aged 18 to 30 in good health and CMV-seronegative.

In DNA, the CDR3 is TGTGCCAGCAGTTACTCGAACTCTGACTACGAGCAGTACTTC. It encodes CASSYSNSDYEQYF. The rearrangement joins TRBV6-6 to TRBJ2-7; no definite D call. V lost 0 bases and J 3 bases, leaving 9 bases between the germline ends. There are 14 residues in the CDR3. Per the germline V gene, CDR1 is MNHNY and CDR2 is SVGAGI (reference sequence).